The 14 T cell receptor beta chains given below trace back to one sample, sequenced in a study of patients and donors after allogeneic stem cell transplantation. TCRdb itself ran the RT-PCR reads through MiXCR, one entry per CDR3 protein. The table includes roughly 880,000 distinct CDR3 sequences, roughly 17% detected once. Material: blood, either unsorted or a sorted T cell fraction (not recorded which). The receptors shown here come from a human donor who was either an allogeneic HSCT recipient or a stem cell or donor lymphocyte infusion donor (not recorded which). It is not recorded whose cells these are; they may come from a transplant donor.

There are a few counts of this clonotype. The chain couples TRBV16 to TRBJ2-1; perhaps TRBD2 as D (5 bases). Germline assignment: CDR1 KGHSY and CDR2 FQNENV. With 4 bases removed from V and 3 bases from J, the gap between germline ends came to 13 bases. CDR3 length: 15 amino acids. CDR3 in amino acids: CASSPTAGHYNEQFF. The CDR3 nucleotides are TGTGCCAGCAGCCCTACGGCGGGCCACTACAATGAGCAGTTCTTC.

Only a few counts were recorded for this clonotype. This chain links TRBV9 with TRBJ1-1; 9 bases are shared with TRBD1. V dropped 2 bases and J dropped 2; count of bases not matched to a gene: 7. This CDR3 spans 16 amino acids. Germline V lookup: CDR1 SGDLS, CDR2 YYNGEE. This chain's CDR3 is CASSVGWGQGNTEAFF. CDR3 coding DNA: TGTGCCAGCAGCGTGGGTTGGGGACAGGGAAACACTGAAGCTTTCTTT. Full variable domain (missing parts from reference TRBV9 and TRBJ1-1): DSGVTQTPKHLITATGQRVTLRCSPRSGDLSVYWYQQSLDQGLQFLIQYYNGEERAKGNILERFSAQQFPDLHSELNLSSLELGDSALYFCASSVGWGQGNTEAFFGQGTRLTVV.

The sample holds a few counts of this clonotype. The rearrangement uses TRBV24-1 and TRBJ2-3; 9 positions agree with TRBD1. Germline lookup yields CDR1 KGHDR and CDR2 SFDVKD. V was pared by 7 bases and J by 2 bases, with 6 bases of the junction left unmatched. The CDR3 consists of 15 residues. This chain's CDR3 is CATSGWTGVTDTQYF. The CDR3 DNA reads as TGTGCCACCAGCGGTTGGACAGGGGTCACAGATACGCAGTATTTT.

This clonotype was detected only a few times. The chain has TRBV4-1 and TRBJ1-4, with TRBD1 matching 8 bases. V shed 4 bases and J 4 bases; nucleotides not matched to a gene: 2. In germline, CDR1 is MGHRA, CDR2 YSYEKL. This CDR3 has 14 residues. CDR3 residues: CASSRTGFNEKLFF. As DNA, the CDR3 is TGCGCCAGCAGCCGGACAGGGTTTAATGAAAAACTGTTTTTT.

The chain joins TRBV7-2 to TRBJ1-3; tentative D call: TRBD1 (6 bases). Per the germline V gene, CDR1 is SGHTA and CDR2 is FQGNSA. CDR3 size: 17 residues. Trimming stripped 5 bases from V and 4 bases from J, with 21 bases between. The CDR3 DNA reads as TGTGCCAGCAGCCCAAAGGGGGGTTTGTATCCGGGAAACACCATATATTTT. Translation: CASSPKGGLYPGNTIYF.

This clonotype has a handful of counts. The V gene is TRBV27, the J gene TRBJ2-5, with TRBD1 matching over 10 bases. This CDR3 has 15 amino acids. Trimming cost V 4 bases and J 5 bases; bases outside gene matches: 7. Per the germline V gene, CDR1 is MNHEY and CDR2 is SMNVEV (reference sequence). The DNA for the CDR3 is TGTGCCAGCAGTTCAGGACAGGGGGTTGGGGAGACCCAGTACTTC. Its translation: CASSSGQGVGETQYF.

The sample holds a few counts of this clonotype. V is TRBV6-6 and J is TRBJ1-1, with D unresolved. Germline V gives CDR1 MNHNY, CDR2 SVGAGI (reference sequence). This CDR3 comprises 12 residues. The V end was cut by 9 bases, the J end by 4 bases, with 12 bases between. This CDR3 reads CASIDRGTEAFF. The CDR3, as DNA: TGTGCCAGTATAGATCGGGGCACTGAAGCTTTCTTT.

There are a few counts of this clonotype. This chain joins TRBV12-3 or TRBV12-4 and TRBJ1-1, with D perhaps TRBD1 (5 bases). The CDR3 contains 16 residues. Trimming took 6 bases from V and 0 from J, leaving 17 bases between them. This CDR3 reads CASSGQGASMNTEAFF. DNA for the CDR3: TGTGCCAGCAGCGGGCAGGGAGCCTCCATGAACACTGAAGCTTTCTTT.

The V and J genes are TRBV5-1 and TRBJ2-4, with a possible D match to TRBD1 (5 bases). The CDR3 has 12 amino acids. Trimming left V 0 bases short and J 8 bases short, with 6 bases between. The germline CDR1 and CDR2 sequences are SGHRS and YFSETQ. CDR3 amino acids: CASSLEGDIQYF. The CDR3 DNA is TGCGCCAGCAGCTTGGAAGGGGACATTCAGTACTTC.

This clonotype was observed a handful of times. At one of its ends the junction is not consistent with the germline gene, which may arise from a read error. The rearrangement joins TRBV7-9 to TRBJ1-2; 7 bases align to TRBD1. This CDR3 has 17 residues. Germline V gene sequence: CDR1 SEHNR, CDR2 FQNEAQ (reference sequence). The CDR3 is CASTLSVKQGLSYGYTF. The CDR3 nucleotides are TGTGCCAGCACCTTAAGTGTAAAACAGGGGCTCTCCTATGGCTACACCTTC. Together with reference TRBV7-9 and TRBJ1-2, the CDR3 gives the full variable domain: DTGVSQNPRHKITKRGQNVTFRCDPISEHNRLYWYRQTLGQGPEFLTYFQNEAQLEKSRLLSDRFSAERPKGSFSTLEIQRTEQGDSAMYLCASTLSVKQGLSYGYTFGSGTRLTVV.

A few counts support this clonotype. The rearrangement links TRBV2 to TRBJ2-7; D remains ambiguous. Trimming pared 3 bases from V and 3 bases from J, leaving 12 bases between. The germline V gene has CDR1 SNHLY and CDR2 FYNNEI. CDR3 length: 14 residues. This CDR3 reads CASSDESRVYEQYF. The DNA of the CDR3 is TGTGCCAGCAGTGATGAATCGCGAGTCTACGAGCAGTACTTC.

The gene calls are TRBV14 and TRBJ2-7, with TRBD1 identical over 7 bases. The germline V gene has CDR1 SGHDN and CDR2 FVKESK. V lost 3 bases to trimming and J lost 1 base; unmatched junction nucleotides: 18. The CDR3 consists of 19 residues. In nucleotides, the CDR3 is TGTGCCAGCAGCCACATGAAAGGGGGCCTGATTACCCCGTCCTACGAGCAGTACTTC. Translation: CASSHMKGGLITPSYEQYF.

The CDR3 DNA reads TGTGCCAGCAGCCCGGAGGCCCGGGACAGGCAAGAGACCCAGTACTTC. It yields the protein CASSPEARDRQETQYF. This chain links TRBV7-9 with TRBJ2-5; 8 positions agree with TRBD1. Germline trimming cut 5 bases from V and 2 bases from J; bases unmatched to any gene: 10. The CDR3 runs 16 residues. The germline V gene has CDR1 SEHNR and CDR2 FQNEAQ (reference sequence).

The chain has TRBV29-1 and TRBJ2-5; 12 positions agree with TRBD2. V was clipped by 7 bases and J by 4 bases; unmatched bases: 4. CDR1 and CDR2 (germline): SQVTM, ANQGSEA. CDR3 length: 13 amino acids. CDR3 bases: TGCAGCGCCTCGACTAGCGGGGGAGAGACCCAGTACTTC. Its protein is CSASTSGGETQYF.